This T cell receptor (beta chain) was recorded in a study of regulatory T cells in long-lasting Graves disease. The time point: newly diagnosed GD, antithyroid drugs for less than 3 months. There was RNA extracted from PBMCs, and the TCR library was made from it. Study observations and caveats: New patients shared fewer than 1,000 public clonotypes, and persistent patients shared more, with about 2,500.

The CDR3 extends over 15 amino acids. Germline V gives CDR1 SQVTM, CDR2 ANQGSEA. The V and J ends lost 0 bases and 4 bases, in that order; junction bases with no gene match: 6. Details on this clonotype: Its cognate antigen is unknown.

Assembly of TCR beta libraries relied on iRepertoire HTBI primers together with Arm-PCR of CDR3 regions. Per the original data handling: Overall, samples carried roughly 60 TRBV and over 12 TRBJ segments. TCRdb processed the multiplex PCR reads anew with MiXCR; each CDR3 protein has one entry. For this entry, the V and J calls and clone size follow TCRdb and not the study's own pipeline. In the table there are 350,000 to 450,000 distinct CDR3 sequences, 12% of which are singletons. These records were also assigned to another study, of T cells in Graves' hyperthyroidism and ophthalmopathy. Turning to that study: Graves' hyperthyroidism was deemed stable absent ophthalmopathy progression within 18 months.

The chain uses TRBV29-1 and TRBJ2-1; TRBD1 aligns across 7 bases. Sequenced material: peripheral blood mononuclear cells (PBMCs), taken at new diagnosis, from a patient treated with antithyroid drugs. The source of this sequence is a woman aged 18 to 35 with Graves disease. The CDR3 DNA reads as TGCAGCGTTGAAGAACCGGGACAGCCATACAATGAGCAGTTCTTC. It is translated as CSVEEPGQPYNEQFF.